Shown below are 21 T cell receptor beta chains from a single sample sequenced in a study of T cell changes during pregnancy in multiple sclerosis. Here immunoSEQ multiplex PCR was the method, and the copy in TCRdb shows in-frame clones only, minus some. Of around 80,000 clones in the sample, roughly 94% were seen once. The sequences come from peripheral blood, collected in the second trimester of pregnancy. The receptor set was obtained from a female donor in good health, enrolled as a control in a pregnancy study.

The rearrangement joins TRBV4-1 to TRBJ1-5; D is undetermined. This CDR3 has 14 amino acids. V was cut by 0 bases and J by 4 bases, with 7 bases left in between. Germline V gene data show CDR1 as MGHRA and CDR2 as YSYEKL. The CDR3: CASSQDHGNQPQHF. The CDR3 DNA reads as TGCGCCAGCAGCCAAGACCACGGGAATCAGCCCCAGCATTTT.

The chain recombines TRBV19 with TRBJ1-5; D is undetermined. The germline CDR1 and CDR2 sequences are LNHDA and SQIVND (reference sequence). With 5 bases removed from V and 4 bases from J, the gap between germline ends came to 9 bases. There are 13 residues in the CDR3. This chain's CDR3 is CASSRDLNQPQHF. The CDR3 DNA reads TGTGCCAGTAGTCGGGATCTTAATCAGCCCCAGCATTTT.

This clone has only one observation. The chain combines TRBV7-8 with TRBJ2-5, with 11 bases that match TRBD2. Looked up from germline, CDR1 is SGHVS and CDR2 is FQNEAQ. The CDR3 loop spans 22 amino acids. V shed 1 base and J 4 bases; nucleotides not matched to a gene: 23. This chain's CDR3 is CASSLGTWRLAGQPGEGETQYF. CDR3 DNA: TGTGCCAGCAGCTTAGGTACCTGGCGACTAGCGGGGCAGCCGGGAGAGGGAGAGACCCAGTACTTC. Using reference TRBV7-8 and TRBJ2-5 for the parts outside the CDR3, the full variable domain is GAGVSQSPRYKVAKRGQDVALRCDPISGHVSLFWYQQALGQGPEFLTYFQNEAQLDKSGLPSDRFFAERPEGSVSTLKIQRTQQEDSAVYLCASSLGTWRLAGQPGEGETQYFGPGTRLLVL.

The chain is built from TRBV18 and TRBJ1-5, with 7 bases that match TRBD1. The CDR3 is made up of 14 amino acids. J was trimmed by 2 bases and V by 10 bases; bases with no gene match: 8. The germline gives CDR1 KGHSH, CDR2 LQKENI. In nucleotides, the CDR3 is TGTGCCACCTCTCAGGGGGTGCGCAATCAGCCCCAGCATTTT. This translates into CATSQGVRNQPQHF.

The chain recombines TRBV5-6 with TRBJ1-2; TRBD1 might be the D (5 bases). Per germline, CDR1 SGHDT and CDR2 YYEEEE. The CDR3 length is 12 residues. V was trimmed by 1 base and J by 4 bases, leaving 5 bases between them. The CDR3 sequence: CASSLTGYGYTF. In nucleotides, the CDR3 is TGTGCCAGCAGCTTGACAGGCTATGGCTACACCTTC.

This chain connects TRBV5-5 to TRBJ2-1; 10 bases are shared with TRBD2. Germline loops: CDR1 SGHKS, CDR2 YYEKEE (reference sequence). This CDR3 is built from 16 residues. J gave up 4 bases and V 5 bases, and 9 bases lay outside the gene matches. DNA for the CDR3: TGTGCCAGCAGTACCACGACTAGCGGGCCTTACAATGAGCAGTTCTTC. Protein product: CASSTTTSGPYNEQFF.

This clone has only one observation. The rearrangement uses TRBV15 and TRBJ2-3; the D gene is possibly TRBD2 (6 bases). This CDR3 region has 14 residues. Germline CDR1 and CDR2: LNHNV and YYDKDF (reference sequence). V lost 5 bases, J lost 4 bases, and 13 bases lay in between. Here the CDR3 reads CATSGRTRPDTQYF. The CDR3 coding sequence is TGTGCCACCAGCGGGAGGACCCGGCCAGATACGCAGTATTTT.

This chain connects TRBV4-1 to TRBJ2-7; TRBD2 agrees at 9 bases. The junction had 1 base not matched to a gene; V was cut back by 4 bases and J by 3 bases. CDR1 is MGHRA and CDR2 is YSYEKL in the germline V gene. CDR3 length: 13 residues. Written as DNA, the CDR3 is TGCGCCAGCAGCCCGACTAGCGGCTACGAGCAGTACTTC. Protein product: CASSPTSGYEQYF.

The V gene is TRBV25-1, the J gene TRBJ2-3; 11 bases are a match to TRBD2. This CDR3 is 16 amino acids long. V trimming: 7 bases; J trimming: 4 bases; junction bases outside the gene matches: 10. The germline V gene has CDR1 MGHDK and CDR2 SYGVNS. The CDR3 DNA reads TGTGCCAGCATGGATGTTAGCGGGAGGGCCCCAGATACGCAGTATTTT. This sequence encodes CASMDVSGRAPDTQYF.

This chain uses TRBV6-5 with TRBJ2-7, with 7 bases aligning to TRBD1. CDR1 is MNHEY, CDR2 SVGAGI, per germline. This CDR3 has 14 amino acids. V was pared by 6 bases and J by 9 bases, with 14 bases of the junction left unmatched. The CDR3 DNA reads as TGTGCCAGCAGCCGGGGACAGACCGGGTTGGGGCAGTACTTC. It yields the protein CASSRGQTGLGQYF.

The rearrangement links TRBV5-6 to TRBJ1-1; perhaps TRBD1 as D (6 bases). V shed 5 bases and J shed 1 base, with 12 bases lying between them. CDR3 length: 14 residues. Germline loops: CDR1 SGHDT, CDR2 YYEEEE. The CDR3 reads CASSFGQKNTEAFF. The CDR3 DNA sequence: TGTGCCAGCAGTTTCGGACAGAAGAACACTGAAGCTTTCTTT.

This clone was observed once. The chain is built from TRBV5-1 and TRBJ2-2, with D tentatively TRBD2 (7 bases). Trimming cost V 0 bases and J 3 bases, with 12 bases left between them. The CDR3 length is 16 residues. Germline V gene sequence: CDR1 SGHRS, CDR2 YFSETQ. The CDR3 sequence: CASSLAGGPDTGELFF. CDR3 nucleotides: TGCGCCAGCAGCTTGGCCGGGGGGCCAGACACCGGGGAGCTGTTTTTT.

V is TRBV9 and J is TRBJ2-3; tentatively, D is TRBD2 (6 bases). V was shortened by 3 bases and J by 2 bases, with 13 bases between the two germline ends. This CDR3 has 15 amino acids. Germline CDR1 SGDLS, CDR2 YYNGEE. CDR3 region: CASSASGLHTDTQYF. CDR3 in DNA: TGTGCCAGCAGCGCCTCGGGACTTCACACAGATACGCAGTATTTT.

CDR3 amino acids: CASSSGQPRETQYF. The CDR3 DNA follows: TGTGCCAGCAGCTCGGGACAGCCCAGGGAGACCCAGTACTTC. The chain is built from TRBV7-2 and TRBJ2-5; TRBD1 aligns across 7 bases. Germline V gene lookup returns CDR1 SGHTA and CDR2 FQGNSA. The CDR3 is made up of 14 amino acids. After removal of 4 bases from V and 5 bases from J, the junction contained 7 bases not matched to a gene.

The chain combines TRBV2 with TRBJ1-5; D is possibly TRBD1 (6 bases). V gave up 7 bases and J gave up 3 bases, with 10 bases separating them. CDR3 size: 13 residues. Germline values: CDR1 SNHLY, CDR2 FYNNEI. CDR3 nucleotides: TGTGCCAGCAAACAGGGTACCAATCAGCCCCAGCATTTT. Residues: CASKQGTNQPQHF.

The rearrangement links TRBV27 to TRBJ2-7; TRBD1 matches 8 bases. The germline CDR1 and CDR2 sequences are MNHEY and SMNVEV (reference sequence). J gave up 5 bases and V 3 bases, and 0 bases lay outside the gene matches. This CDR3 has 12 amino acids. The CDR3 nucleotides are TGTGCCAGCAGTTTGACAGGGGACGAGCAGTACTTC. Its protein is CASSLTGDEQYF.

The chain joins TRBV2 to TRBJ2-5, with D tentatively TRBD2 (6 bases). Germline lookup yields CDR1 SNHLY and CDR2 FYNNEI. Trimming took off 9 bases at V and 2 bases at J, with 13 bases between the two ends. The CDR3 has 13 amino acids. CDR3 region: CARGRTEQETQYF. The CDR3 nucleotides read TGTGCCAGGGGGAGGACGGAGCAAGAGACCCAGTACTTC.

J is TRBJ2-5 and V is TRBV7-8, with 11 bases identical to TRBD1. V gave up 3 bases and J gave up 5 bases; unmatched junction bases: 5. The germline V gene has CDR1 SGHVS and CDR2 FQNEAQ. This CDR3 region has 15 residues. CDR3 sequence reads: CASSLGQGGGETQYF. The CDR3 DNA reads TGTGCCAGCAGCTTGGGACAGGGGGGAGGTGAGACCCAGTACTTC.

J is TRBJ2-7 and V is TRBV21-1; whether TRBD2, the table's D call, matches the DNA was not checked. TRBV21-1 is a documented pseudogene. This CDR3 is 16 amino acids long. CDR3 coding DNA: TGTGCCAGCAGCAAAGTTCCGGGGTGGTCCTCCTACGAGCAGTACTTC. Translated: CASSKVPGWSSYEQYF.

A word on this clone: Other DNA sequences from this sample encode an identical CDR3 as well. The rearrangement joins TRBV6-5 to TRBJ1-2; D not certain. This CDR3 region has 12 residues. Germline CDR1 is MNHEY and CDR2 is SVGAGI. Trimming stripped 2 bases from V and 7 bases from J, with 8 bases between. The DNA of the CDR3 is TGTGCCAGCAGTTACGGCGGAGGTGGCTACACCTTC. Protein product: CASSYGGGGYTF.

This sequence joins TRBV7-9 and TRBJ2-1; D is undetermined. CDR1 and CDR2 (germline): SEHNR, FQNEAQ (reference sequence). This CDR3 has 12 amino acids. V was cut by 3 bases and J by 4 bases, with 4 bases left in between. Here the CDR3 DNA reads TGTGCCAGCAGCTTCGGTTACAATGAGCAGTTCTTC. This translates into CASSFGYNEQFF.